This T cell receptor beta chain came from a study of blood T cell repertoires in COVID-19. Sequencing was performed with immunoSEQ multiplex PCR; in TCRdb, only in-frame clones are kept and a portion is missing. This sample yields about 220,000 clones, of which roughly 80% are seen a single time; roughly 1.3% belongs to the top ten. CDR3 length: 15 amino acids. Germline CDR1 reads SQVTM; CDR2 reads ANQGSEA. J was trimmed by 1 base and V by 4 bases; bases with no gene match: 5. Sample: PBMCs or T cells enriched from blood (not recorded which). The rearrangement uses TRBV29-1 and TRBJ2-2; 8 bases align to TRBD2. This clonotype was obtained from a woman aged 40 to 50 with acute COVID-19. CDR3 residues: CSVGSSGGNTGELFF. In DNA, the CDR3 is TGCAGCGTTGGGTCGAGCGGGGGGAACACCGGGGAGCTGTTTTTT.